The entry below describes one T cell receptor (beta chain). The source of the sample is a study of blood T cell repertoires in COVID-19. Looking at the study overall: T cells, B-cell-depleted T cells, or PBMCs supplied cDNA or gDNA.

This CDR3 contains 15 residues. V was clipped by 6 bases and J by 4 bases, with 18 bases between them. The germline CDR1 and CDR2 sequences are MNHEY and SVGEGT. As originally analysed: Quantification of nucleated cells was approximated via reference gene primer amplification. Here immunoSEQ multiplex PCR was the method, and the copy in TCRdb shows in-frame clones only, minus some. That table is the source of V, J and clone size, and D and trimming were worked out from the DNA. The sample shows about 270,000 clones, about 87% of them seen only once. The sequencing sample was made of PBMCs or T cells enriched from blood (not recorded which). The gene calls are TRBV6-2 or TRBV6-3 and TRBJ2-5; possible D gene TRBD1, 6 bases. The clonotype was recovered from a woman between 50 and 59 years old who had recovered from COVID-19. CDR3 in amino acids: CASSFPDRTPETQYF. Here the CDR3 DNA reads TGTGCCAGCAGCTTCCCTGACAGGACCCCAGAGACCCAGTACTTC.